One and the same sample provided the 30 T cell receptor beta chains below, sequenced in a study of T cell responses to AZD1222 COVID-19 vaccine (dated by TCRdb to the early 2020s). Library creation used the immunoSEQ multiplex PCR assay. In its TCRdb copy, this immuneACCESS table keeps in-frame sequences only and misses some clones. Where compared with another copy, unresolved V genes explain less than half of these, and the others have no known cause. This sample holds 90,000 to 150,000 clones; roughly 90% were observed only once. Less than 4.5% of the sample is in the top ten clones. According to the study, the label for this sample's time point signals: baseline before first vaccination. The sample consisted of peripheral blood, taken on day 0 of AZD1222 vaccination. The receptor source for this set is an adult in good health.

The V and J genes are TRBV7-6 and TRBJ1-1; D remains unclear. Germline V gene lookup returns CDR1 SGHVS and CDR2 FNYEAQ. This CDR3 contains 13 residues. The germline V and J ends were trimmed by 2 bases and 0 bases, with 4 bases remaining between them. The CDR3 sequence: CASSLWMNTEAFF. CDR3 sequence (DNA): TGTGCCAGCAGCTTATGGATGAACACTGAAGCTTTCTTT.

This clone was recorded at least ten times. The CDR3 region is CASSQGTGDADTQYF. The CDR3 DNA reads TGCGCCAGCAGCCAGGGGACAGGGGACGCAGATACGCAGTATTTT. This chain connects TRBV4-1 to TRBJ2-3; 10 positions agree with TRBD1. Germline V gives CDR1 MGHRA, CDR2 YSYEKL. V lost 3 bases to trimming and J lost 4 bases; unmatched junction nucleotides: 4. The CDR3 is 15 amino acids.

The rearrangement uses TRBV6-5 and TRBJ1-1; D is unresolved. The CDR3 extends over 13 amino acids. The ends were cut back, 6 bases at V and 6 bases at J, with 14 bases in the middle. CDR1 and CDR2 from the germline V gene are MNHEY and SVGAGI. The CDR3 DNA reads as TGTGCCAGCAGCAAGCCAACGGGAGCTGAAGCTTTCTTT. This encodes CASSKPTGAEAFF.

This clone occurred once. The J gene is TRBJ1-2, the V gene TRBV29-1; the match to TRBD1 covers 8 bases. Germline V gene lookup returns CDR1 SQVTM and CDR2 ANQGSEA. V gave up 3 bases and J gave up 2 bases; unmatched junction bases: 5. There are 14 residues in the CDR3. As DNA, the CDR3 is TGCAGCGTTGAGGACAGGGCATGGAACTATGGCTACACCTTC. This encodes CSVEDRAWNYGYTF.

This clone was observed once. The chain employs TRBV10-3 and TRBJ2-3; TRBD1 might be the D (5 bases). The germline gives CDR1 ENHRY, CDR2 SYGVKD. The V end was cut by 5 bases, the J end by 2 bases, with 20 bases between. The CDR3 consists of 17 residues. The CDR3 DNA is TGTGCCATCAGTTATCGGACAACCAGTACCCCCACAGATACGCAGTATTTT. Protein: CAISYRTTSTPTDTQYF.

The chain is built from TRBV7-3 and TRBJ1-1; unclear D gene. Germline CDR1 is SGHTA and CDR2 is FQGTGA. V shed 2 bases and J shed 6 bases, with 10 bases lying between them. The CDR3 is made up of 13 amino acids. This CDR3 reads CASSLGPDSEAFF. The CDR3 nucleotides read TGTGCCAGCAGCTTAGGGCCAGATTCTGAAGCTTTCTTT.

This chain uses TRBV9 with TRBJ1-1, with 7 bases matching TRBD1. The germline V gene encodes CDR1 SGDLS and CDR2 YYNGEE. The ends lost 3 bases at V and 6 bases at J; junction bases unmatched: 2. CDR3 length: 12 residues. CDR3 nucleotide sequence: TGTGCCAGCAGCGGCAGGGGGGCTGAAGCTTTCTTT. This gives the protein CASSGRGAEAFF. Looking up the rest from reference TRBV9 and TRBJ1-1 gives the full variable domain: DSGVTQTPKHLITATGQRVTLRCSPRSGDLSVYWYQQSLDQGLQFLIQYYNGEERAKGNILERFSAQQFPDLHSELNLSSLELGDSALYFCASSGRGAEAFFGQGTRLTVV.

This rearrangement joins TRBV6-1 to TRBJ1-6; possibly TRBD1 for D (6 bases). CDR1 is MNHNS, CDR2 SASEGT, per germline. CDR3 length: 14 residues. The V end lost 0 bases, the J end lost 14 bases, and 14 bases lay between the germline ends. The CDR3 coding sequence is TGTGCCAGCAGTGAAGCGCAGGGGTTCACGGCCCTCCACTTT. Translating gives CASSEAQGFTALHF.

The chain uses TRBV18 and TRBJ1-2; D is uncertain. The CDR3 has 12 residues. Per germline, CDR1 KGHSH and CDR2 LQKENI. Deletions cut 4 bases from V and 8 bases from J, with 11 bases between. CDR3 residues: CASSHPTGGYTF. The CDR3 DNA sequence: TGTGCCAGCTCACATCCCACGGGGGGCTACACCTTC.

This clone appeared a single time. The chain recombines TRBV4-1 with TRBJ1-5; D uncertain. V lost 1 base to trimming and J lost 3 bases, with 10 bases between them. The CDR3 sequence is 15 residues long. Germline V gives CDR1 MGHRA, CDR2 YSYEKL. The CDR3 loop is CASSQVGRVNQPQHF. The CDR3, as DNA: TGCGCCAGCAGCCAAGTAGGGCGGGTCAATCAGCCCCAGCATTTT.

V is TRBV9 and J is TRBJ2-1; the D is unclear. This CDR3 is 16 amino acids long. Deletions cut 0 bases from V and 2 bases from J, with 12 bases between. Germline V lookup: CDR1 SGDLS, CDR2 YYNGEE. CDR3 residues: CASSVAKVGTYNEQFF. The CDR3 DNA sequence: TGTGCCAGCAGCGTAGCTAAGGTAGGGACCTACAATGAGCAGTTCTTC.

The chain couples TRBV19 to TRBJ1-4, with D uncertain. Trimming stripped 3 bases from V and 1 base from J, with 12 bases between. The CDR3 totals 16 residues. Germline V CDR1 and CDR2: LNHDA, SQIVND (reference sequence). The CDR3 DNA is TGTGCCAGTAGTATTAGCAGCGCTCGAACTAATGAAAAACTGTTTTTT. Translated, it gives CASSISSARTNEKLFF.

The chain carries TRBV4-2 and TRBJ2-2; TRBD2 might be the D (6 bases). The V gene's germline CDR1 is LGHNA and CDR2 YNFKEQ. The CDR3 sequence is 16 residues long. With 0 bases removed from V and 6 bases from J, the gap between germline ends came to 14 bases. The CDR3 sequence: CASSQDGTGVAGELFF. For the CDR3, the DNA is TGTGCCAGCAGCCAAGATGGAACGGGGGTGGCCGGGGAGCTGTTTTTT.

Remarks on this clone: Relative to the germline gene, one junction end is altered; a read error may explain this. This sequence joins TRBV20-1 and TRBJ1-4; TRBD1 matches at 9 bases. From germline, CDR1 is DFQATT and CDR2 SNEGSKA (reference sequence). The CDR3 totals 8 residues. For the CDR3, the DNA is TGCAGTGCCACAGGGGGCGTTTTT. It yields the protein CSATGGVF.

This rearrangement joins TRBV2 to TRBJ1-4; D remains unclear. Trimming took 9 bases from V and 0 from J, leaving 8 bases between them. The germline CDR1 and CDR2 sequences are SNHLY and FYNNEI. The CDR3 covers 13 residues. The CDR3 region is CASQTATNEKLFF. Here the CDR3 DNA reads TGTGCCAGTCAAACTGCAACTAATGAAAAACTGTTTTTT.

The chain is built from TRBV5-4 and TRBJ2-7, with 10 nucleotides matching TRBD2. There are 16 residues in the CDR3. In germline, CDR1 is SGHNT, CDR2 YYREEE (reference sequence). Trimming took 0 bases from V and 3 from J; bases not matched to a gene: 6. This CDR3 reads CASSLGLAGANYEQYF. In DNA form, the CDR3 reads TGTGCCAGCAGCTTGGGGCTAGCGGGGGCCAACTACGAGCAGTACTTC.

V is TRBV2 and J is TRBJ2-1; D ambiguous. V lost 8 bases to trimming and J lost 5 bases, with 7 bases between them. Germline CDR1 reads SNHLY; CDR2 reads FYNNEI. This CDR3 is built from 11 residues. CDR3 in amino acids: CASATNNEQFF. The DNA for the CDR3 is TGTGCCAGCGCGACCAACAATGAGCAGTTCTTC.

The chain employs TRBV6-6 and TRBJ2-7; D is uncertain. Deletions cut 5 bases from V and 4 bases from J, with 9 bases between. In germline, CDR1 is MNHNY, CDR2 SVGAGI (reference sequence). The CDR3 has 12 residues. This CDR3 reads CASSVRMYEQYF. The CDR3 DNA sequence: TGTGCCAGCAGTGTTCGGATGTACGAGCAGTACTTC.

The genes are TRBV27 and TRBJ1-1; TRBD1 matches 8 bases. This CDR3 has 14 residues. Germline lookup yields CDR1 MNHEY and CDR2 SMNVEV (reference sequence). V shed 5 bases, J shed 5 bases, and the junction held 7 bases outside the gene matches. The CDR3 sequence: CASSLTGGRTEAFF. The CDR3 nucleotides read TGTGCCAGCAGTCTAACAGGGGGAAGAACTGAAGCTTTCTTT.

The V gene is TRBV2, the J gene TRBJ1-6; D call uncertain. CDR1 and CDR2 (germline): SNHLY, FYNNEI. Trimming pared 8 bases from V and 5 bases from J, leaving 16 bases between. The CDR3 runs to 15 residues. CDR3 bases: TGTGCCAGCGGCCGTCTGCGCGGGGATAATTCACCCCTCCACTTT. This encodes CASGRLRGDNSPLHF.

This rearrangement joins TRBV25-1 to TRBJ2-6, with no clear D. The CDR3 is 17 residues long. Between the trimmed V and J ends, which lost 6 bases and 2 bases, there was a span of 17 bases. The germline V gene has CDR1 MGHDK and CDR2 SYGVNS. CDR3 protein: CASSPEFPLPGANVLTF. CDR3 bases: TGTGCCAGCAGCCCGGAGTTTCCTCTACCTGGGGCCAACGTCCTGACTTTC.

This clone has only one observation. The chain couples TRBV7-9 to TRBJ1-2, with TRBD1 as a possible D gene (5 bases). V was pared by 4 bases and J by 7 bases, with 16 bases between. This CDR3 region has 14 residues. Germline values: CDR1 SEHNR, CDR2 FQNEAQ (reference sequence). DNA of the CDR3: TGTGCCAGCAGCTCCTTGGACCCGGGGGGTGGCTACACCTTC. Amino acid sequence: CASSSLDPGGGYTF.

The CDR3 DNA is TGTGCCAGCAGCAAACCCCTGGACAGGGTGGACACTGAAGCTTTCTTT. Translation gives CASSKPLDRVDTEAFF. The V and J genes are TRBV21-1 and TRBJ1-1; the table's D call of TRBD1 was not tested on the DNA. TRBV21-1 is shown as a pseudogene. This CDR3 spans 16 amino acids.

This chain connects TRBV7-6 to TRBJ2-1, with D possibly matching TRBD2 (6 bases). V lost 3 bases and J 4 bases, leaving 13 bases between the germline ends. CDR3 length: 15 residues. CDR1 and CDR2 from the germline V gene are SGHVS and FNYEAQ. For the CDR3, the DNA is TGTGCCAGCAGCTTTTCACTAGCCGAGTACAATGAGCAGTTCTTC. This encodes CASSFSLAEYNEQFF.

CDR3 in amino acids: CASSLLGGGAHNEQFF. The CDR3 DNA reads TGTGCCAGCAGTTTATTGGGTGGGGGGGCCCACAATGAGCAGTTCTTC. The V and J genes are TRBV27 and TRBJ2-1; TRBD2 is a possible D gene (7 bases). V gave up 1 base and J gave up 5 bases, with 15 bases separating them. The CDR3 is made up of 16 amino acids. From germline, CDR1 is MNHEY and CDR2 SMNVEV (reference sequence).

This clone was counted a single time. This rearrangement joins TRBV10-3 to TRBJ2-5; 11 nucleotides agree with TRBD2. This CDR3 contains 14 residues. Trimming cost V 9 bases and J 2 bases; bases outside gene matches: 5. The germline gives CDR1 ENHRY, CDR2 SYGVKD. The DNA for the CDR3 is TGTGCCATTGCCGGGACTAGCGGTCAAGAGACCCAGTACTTC. Protein sequence: CAIAGTSGQETQYF.

The chain recombines TRBV4-1 with TRBJ2-2, with a weak D call TRBD2 (6 bases). The CDR3 consists of 16 residues. Germline CDR1 is MGHRA and CDR2 is YSYEKL. The ends were cut back, 3 bases at V and 8 bases at J, with 19 bases in the middle. The CDR3 bases are TGCGCCAGCAGCCATCCCGACGGAGGGGTTTGGGGGGAGCTGTTTTTT. It is translated as CASSHPDGGVWGELFF.

The J gene is TRBJ1-2, the V gene TRBV6-1, with a weak D call TRBD1 (5 bases). The V and J ends lost 3 bases and 8 bases respectively, with 16 bases between them. This CDR3 has 14 amino acids. Germline CDR1 MNHNS, CDR2 SASEGT. CDR3 residues: CASSDQGRHRGYTF. Written as DNA, the CDR3 is TGTGCCAGCAGTGATCAGGGACGACATAGGGGCTACACCTTC.

This sequence joins TRBV7-9 and TRBJ1-6; TRBD1 matches at 9 bases. CDR1 is SEHNR, CDR2 FQNEAQ, per germline (reference sequence). Trimming cost V 5 bases and J 6 bases; bases outside gene matches: 11. The CDR3 has 17 amino acids. DNA of the CDR3: TGTGCCAGCAGCCAACTCAGAGACAGGGGGGTTAATTCACCCCTCCACTTT. Its protein product is CASSQLRDRGVNSPLHF.

This CDR3 reads CASSHPQGGPQGYEQYF. Here the CDR3 DNA reads TGTGCCAGCAGCCACCCCCAAGGGGGCCCACAGGGGTACGAGCAGTACTTC. The gene calls are TRBV4-2 and TRBJ2-7; TRBD1 agrees at 7 bases. This CDR3 spans 17 amino acids. V gave up 3 bases and J gave up 4 bases; unmatched junction bases: 15. Germline V gene lookup returns CDR1 LGHNA and CDR2 YNFKEQ.